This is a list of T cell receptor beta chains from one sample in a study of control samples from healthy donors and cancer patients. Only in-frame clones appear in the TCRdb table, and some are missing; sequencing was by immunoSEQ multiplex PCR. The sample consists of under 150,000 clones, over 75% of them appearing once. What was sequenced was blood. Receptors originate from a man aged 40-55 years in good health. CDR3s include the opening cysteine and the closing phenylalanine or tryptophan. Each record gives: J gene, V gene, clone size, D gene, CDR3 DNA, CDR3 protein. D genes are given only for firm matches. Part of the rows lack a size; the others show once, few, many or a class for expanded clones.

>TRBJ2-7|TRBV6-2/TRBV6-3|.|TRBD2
TGTGCCAGCAGCCCCATACTCGGGGAGGGCCGAGAGCAGTACTTC
CASSPILGEGREQYF
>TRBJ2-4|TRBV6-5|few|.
TGTGCCAGCAGTTACTCGAGGGCAGGGAGTTCCAACATTCAGTACTTC
CASSYSRAGSSNIQYF
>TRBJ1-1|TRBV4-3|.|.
TGCGCCAGCAGCCACGGGACACAATACACTGAAGCTTTCTTT
CASSHGTQYTEAFF
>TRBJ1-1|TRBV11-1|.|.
TGTGCCAGCAGCTTTCCGGGGAACACTGAAGCTTTCTTT
CASSFPGNTEAFF
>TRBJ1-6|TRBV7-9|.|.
TGTGCCAGCAGCCGGACCCGCGACCCCTCCTATAATTCACCCCTCCACTTT
CASSRTRDPSYNSPLHF
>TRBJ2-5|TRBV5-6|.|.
TGTGCCAGCAGCTTGGTTAGTGGGGCCCAGTACTTC
CASSLVSGAQYF
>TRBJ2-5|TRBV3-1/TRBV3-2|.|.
TGTGCCAGCAGCCAAGATCGAAGAGTCGAGCTAGAGACCCAGTACTTC
CASSQDRRVELETQYF
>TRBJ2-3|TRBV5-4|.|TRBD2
TGTGCCAGCAGCTTAATGGCCCGACTAGCGGGGGGCACAGATACGCAGTATTTT
CASSLMARLAGGTDTQYF
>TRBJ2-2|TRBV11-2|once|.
TGTGCCAGCAGCCTTGCCCGGGACCGAAGGACCGGGGAGCTGTTTTTT
CASSLARDRRTGELFF
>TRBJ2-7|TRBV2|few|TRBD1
TGTGCCAGCAGTCGACAGGGGGCATACGAGCAGTACTTC
CASSRQGAYEQYF
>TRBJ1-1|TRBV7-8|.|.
TGTGCCAGCAGCTTGATGACAGATTTGAACACTGAAGCTTTCTTT
CASSLMTDLNTEAFF
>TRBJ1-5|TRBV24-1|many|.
TGTGCCACCAGTGATTTAAACAACAATCAGCCCCAGCATTTT
CATSDLNNNQPQHF
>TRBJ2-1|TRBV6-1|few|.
TGTGCCAGCAGTGAAGCAGGGTTCAATGAGCAGTTCTTC
CASSEAGFNEQFF
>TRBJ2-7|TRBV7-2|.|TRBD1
TGTGCCAGCAGCCCTCGGACAGGGGAGATGAAGCAGTACTTC
CASSPRTGEMKQYF
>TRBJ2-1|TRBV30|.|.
TGTGCCTGGAAAGGACCCCTCGGCAGGGAGCAGTTCTTC
CAWKGPLGREQFF
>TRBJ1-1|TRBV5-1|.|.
TGCGCCAGCAGCTTGATAGGGCGGGTCACTGAAGCTTTCTTT
CASSLIGRVTEAFF
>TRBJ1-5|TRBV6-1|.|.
TGTGCCAGCAGTGAAGCGATGGTGGTCGGCAATCAGCCCCAGCATTTT
CASSEAMVVGNQPQHF
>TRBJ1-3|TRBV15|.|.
TGTGCCACCAGCAGAGAGGGCGGAAACACCATATATTTT
CATSREGGNTIYF
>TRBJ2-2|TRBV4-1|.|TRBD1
TGCGCCAGCAGCCCGCACAGGGGCGGCGGGGAGCTGTTTTTT
CASSPHRGGGELFF
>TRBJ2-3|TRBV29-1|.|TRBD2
TGCAGCGCCAGGACTAGCGGGTACCCGCGCGCAGATACGCAGTATTTT
CSARTSGYPRADTQYF
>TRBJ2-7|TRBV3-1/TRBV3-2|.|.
TGTGCCAGCAGCCAAGAGGGAGTGGGGAACTACGAGCAGTACTTC
CASSQEGVGNYEQYF
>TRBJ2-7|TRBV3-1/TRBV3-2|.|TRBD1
TGTGCCAGCAGCCAAGATGACCCCTGGACAGGGGGATTGGGCGGCTACGAGCAGTACTTC
CASSQDDPWTGGLGGYEQYF
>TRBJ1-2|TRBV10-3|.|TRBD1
TGTGCCATCAGAGCCGGGACAGGGGGAGTCAACTATGGCTACACCTTC
CAIRAGTGGVNYGYTF
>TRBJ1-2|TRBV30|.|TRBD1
TGTGCCTGGAGTGTACTTGGCTACAGGGGTGGCTACACCTTC
CAWSVLGYRGGYTF
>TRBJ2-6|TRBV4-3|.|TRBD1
TGCGCCAGCAGCCACTTGACAGGGACTGGGGCCAACGTCCTGACTTTC
CASSHLTGTGANVLTF
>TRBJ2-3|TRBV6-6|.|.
TGTGCCAGCAGTTTGTCAGATACGCAGTATTTT
CASSLSDTQYF
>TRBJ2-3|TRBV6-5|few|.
TGTGCCAGCAGGGGGGCGCCGAGTCGGACAGATACGCAGTATTTT
CASRGAPSRTDTQYF